One TCR beta chain is described in this entry. Its antigen has not been determined. The input lacks base qualities; no much larger clone sits a single base away. TCRbeta CDR3 regions were amplified from genomic DNA using the immunoSEQ Assay, a bias-controlled multiplex PCR. Under the source paper's analysis protocol: Nucleated cell counts per sample were estimated from amplification of reference gene primers within the assay. To quantify the absolute abundance of each unique TCRbeta CDR3 rearrangement, sequence reads were collapsed and filtered. For each sample, productive Simpson clonality was calculated as the square root of Simpson's diversity index across productive rearrangements. Here the immuneACCESS table is served through TCRdb, limited to in-frame sequences with V and J called. Missing clones are a known gap in these copies; in checked studies unresolved V genes cover under half, and the rest lacks a known reason. That table supplies the V and J calls and clone size; D and trimming were determined from the DNA. This sample lists around 59,000 clones; more than 75% were detected once. 7.2% of the sample comes from the top ten.

Collaborating institutions collected whole blood in K2EDTA tubes following their own protocols. For TCRbeta analysis, collaborators shipped samples as frozen whole blood, isolated PBMCs, or DNA extracted from either of those sample types. Per the germline V gene (reference sequence), MNHNY is the CDR1 and SVGAGI is the CDR2. V lost 7 bases and J lost 0 bases, and the count of bases not matched to a germline gene is 12. From the cysteine through the phenylalanine, the CDR3 covers 17 amino acids. Only the CDR3 DNA stays, 51 bases, in frame from base 1. The source of the sample is a study of blood T cell repertoires in COVID-19 (TCRdb year 2020). About the full investigation: Collaborator samples came from the United States, Italy and Spain and covered acute and convalescent phases of COVID-19. The material from the prospective study consisted of cDNA or gDNA derived from T cells, B-cell-depleted T cells, or PBMCs. Deeply sampled blood TCRbeta repertoires from subjects exposed to, actively infected with, or recovered from COVID-19 were included in the dataset. The repertoires were released in a freely available public database intended as a resource for research on the immune response to SARS-CoV-2. The samples were drawn from the first 160 participants of the ongoing ImmuneRACE study and from about 1,200 subjects provided by 6 global collaborators. A de-identified subject ID, COVID-19 status, age in years and sex were almost always included in the sample metadata. Where available, HLA class I and class II types were taken from metadata supplied by the sample provider and were not determined by assay-based typing. The research as a whole found: How much clinical and demographic metadata was included differed by source and by participant, and the metadata was provided uncurated.

Sample: peripheral blood. The TCR originated in a man aged 60-69 years with acute or convalescent COVID-19. Recombination linked TRBV6-6 to TRBJ2-3; TRBD2 aligns with 8 central bases. The DNA reads TGTGCCAGCATTCGAATGCATCGGGGGGGGAGCACAGATACGCAGTATTTT. Translated, it gives CASIRMHRGGSTDTQYF.